This is a list of T cell receptor beta chains from one sample in a study of OX40 agonist ivuxolimab in advanced cancers. Assay used: immunoSEQ multiplex PCR; TCRdb lists only in-frame clones, some missing. The sample has under 90,000 clones, around 92% seen once. Sample: CD4+ or CD8+ T cells sorted from blood, taken in a trial of the OX40 agonist ivuxolimab. The receptors here all came from an adult with an advanced solid tumor such as melanoma, head and neck, liver or kidney cancer. Each CDR3 is given without its conserved first and last residue.

J: TRBJ2-5
V: TRBV5-6
CDR3: ASSLVRGWETQY

J: TRBJ1-5
V: TRBV19
CDR3: ASSTGEQPQH

J: TRBJ2-1
V: TRBV19
CDR3: ASSPGTGSGRYHEQF

J: TRBJ2-1
V: TRBV4-1
CDR3: ASSMSWGSESYNEQF

J: TRBJ1-5
V: TRBV15
CDR3: ATSRDRQGEQPQH

J: TRBJ1-5
V: TRBV7-9
CDR3: ASSHSRAPPQH

J: TRBJ2-3
V: TRBV28
CDR3: ASSSLAGGADTQY

J: TRBJ1-2
V: TRBV6-5
CDR3: ASSPGAGYT

J: TRBJ1-5
V: TRBV7-2
CDR3: ASSLGHLSNQPQH

J: TRBJ1-6
V: TRBV19
CDR3: ASSIEGPILADSPLH

J: TRBJ2-5
V: TRBV27
CDR3: ASTRAGEETQY

J: TRBJ2-3
V: TRBV2
CDR3: ASSDGIDTQY

J: TRBJ2-7
V: TRBV7-9
CDR3: ASSRLRGSPYEQY

J: TRBJ2-7
V: TRBV10-3
CDR3: AISAGEEQY

J: TRBJ2-3
V: TRBV25-1
CDR3: ASRTGGAGADTQY

J: TRBJ1-1
V: TRBV9
CDR3: ASSVGGTGSNTEAF

J: TRBJ1-5
V: TRBV19
CDR3: ASSIDGTGGWQPQH

J: TRBJ1-2
V: TRBV2
CDR3: ASTAGSSRGYT

J: TRBJ1-1
V: TRBV6-6
CDR3: ASSPEVQAF

J: TRBJ2-7
V: TRBV6-1
CDR3: ASSEGRRQTYEQY

J: TRBJ1-1
V: TRBV5-1
CDR3: ASSLAGQQNTEAF

J: TRBJ2-5
V: TRBV5-4
CDR3: ASRRTVQETQY

J: TRBJ2-5
V: TRBV30
CDR3: AWREGGRETQY

J: TRBJ2-1
V: TRBV5-1
CDR3: ASSFLLAGGYNEQF

J: TRBJ2-1
V: TRBV5-1
CDR3: ASSPFGAGGPRNEQF

J: TRBJ2-3
V: TRBV5-1
CDR3: ASSSGLAGGTDTQY

J: TRBJ2-3
V: TRBV5-8
CDR3: ASSLGTSGGTDTQY

J: TRBJ2-5
V: TRBV5-6
CDR3: ASSANLAAGGTQY

J: TRBJ1-2
V: TRBV5-1
CDR3: ASSLGTGGGRYGYT

J: TRBJ2-5
V: TRBV19
CDR3: ASRLTGQQETQY

J: TRBJ1-1
V: TRBV30
CDR3: AWSGRPRDTEAF

J: TRBJ1-1
V: TRBV18
CDR3: ASSPPGQGALTEAF

J: TRBJ1-5
V: TRBV5-5
CDR3: ASSLVTAAGPQH

J: TRBJ1-5
V: TRBV7-2
CDR3: ASSLQGNQPQH

J: TRBJ1-1
V: TRBV18
CDR3: ASSPTGFQNTEAF

J: TRBJ1-1
V: TRBV6-6
CDR3: ASSYGTERTEAF

J: TRBJ2-3
V: TRBV5-1
CDR3: ASSSPPGLAGGRDTQY

J: TRBJ1-3
V: TRBV5-6
CDR3: ASSRRDFSGNTIY

J: TRBJ1-2
V: TRBV5-3
CDR3: ARRERDRDGYT

J: TRBJ2-3
V: TRBV6-4
CDR3: ASSLSGVGDTQY

J: .
V: TRBV10-3
CDR3: AISEGLAGGSYEQY

J: TRBJ1-1
V: TRBV6-1
CDR3: ASSGQANTEAF